This T cell receptor beta chain was sequenced during a study of human T cells and chemical hapten exposure. Study-level background: On the upper back, patch tests were applied with 0.01% DPC and read at 6 days. Patients, chiefly female, had alopecia areata, totalis or universalis.

Germline V gene lookup returns CDR1 LNHDA and CDR2 SQIVND (reference sequence). The ends were cut back, 5 bases at V and 4 bases at J, with 5 bases in the middle. The CDR3 consists of 11 residues. Individual cDNA molecules received unique molecular identifiers in the library. MiXCR, run by TCRdb on the RACE reads, gives a single entry per CDR3 protein. The sample consists of over 65,000 distinct CDR3 sequences, roughly 10% of them appearing once. Time point indicated: patch test 2, 6 weeks after DPC sensitization. Treatment noted: therapeutic diphenylcyclopropenone sensitization with weekly scalp DPC. Blood draws preceded each patch test application.

Source: whole blood, taken in connection with sensitization to the hapten diphenylcyclopropenone (DPC). This rearrangement joins TRBV19 to TRBJ1-2; D is unclear. The origin of this receptor is a man aged 18 to 35 with alopecia areata. Some clones in this sample may be carry-over from other donors' samples. CDR3 amino acids: CASSGLYGYTF. In DNA, the CDR3 is TGTGCCAGTAGTGGGCTCTATGGCTACACCTTC.